This TCR beta chain is from a study of T-cell reconstitution after alpha-beta-depleted transplantation in children. Using unique molecular identifiers, the investigators prepared the TCRbeta library. TCRdb reprocessed the PCR reads via MiXCR and lists one record per CDR3 protein. The sample has almost 500,000 distinct CDR3 sequences; approximately 12% are singletons. Germline values: CDR1 MNHEY, CDR2 SVGEGT. Trimming left V 2 bases short and J 7 bases short, with 5 bases between. The CDR3 is 12 residues long. This clonotype was seen ten or more times. This chain links TRBV6-2 or TRBV6-3 with TRBJ2-2; no reliable D call. Here the sequenced sample was PBMCs from the stem cell graft donor, taken from the stem cell graft. The sequence was obtained from a human donor who donated a stem cell graft to a child with combined immunodeficiency. As DNA, the CDR3 is TGTGCCAGCAGTTACCCGATCGGGGAGCTGTTTTTT. Encoded protein: CASSYPIGELFF.